This T cell receptor (beta chain) was captured by sequencing in a study of blood T cell repertoires in COVID-19. Study-wide context: T cells, B-cell-depleted T cells, or PBMCs provided the cDNA or gDNA that served as material.

Original processing notes: Reference gene primer amplification in the assay estimated nucleated cell counts. Sequencing used immunoSEQ multiplex PCR; TCRdb keeps in-frame clones, though not all of them. D and trimming were read from the DNA, whereas the V and J calls and clone size are those reported in that table. Here the sample spans over 70,000 clones, 88% being singletons. V gave up 8 bases and J gave up 4 bases, with 12 bases separating them. The V gene's germline CDR1 is SEHNR and CDR2 FQNEAQ (reference sequence). CDR3 length: 12 residues. The TCR was taken from a woman older than 75 with acute or convalescent COVID-19. The chain couples TRBV7-9 to TRBJ2-7, with D perhaps matching TRBD2 (5 bases). The sequenced sample consisted of peripheral blood. CDR3 sequence reads: CASAIRDYEQYF. The DNA of the CDR3 is TGTGCCAGCGCGATACGGGATTACGAGCAGTACTTC.